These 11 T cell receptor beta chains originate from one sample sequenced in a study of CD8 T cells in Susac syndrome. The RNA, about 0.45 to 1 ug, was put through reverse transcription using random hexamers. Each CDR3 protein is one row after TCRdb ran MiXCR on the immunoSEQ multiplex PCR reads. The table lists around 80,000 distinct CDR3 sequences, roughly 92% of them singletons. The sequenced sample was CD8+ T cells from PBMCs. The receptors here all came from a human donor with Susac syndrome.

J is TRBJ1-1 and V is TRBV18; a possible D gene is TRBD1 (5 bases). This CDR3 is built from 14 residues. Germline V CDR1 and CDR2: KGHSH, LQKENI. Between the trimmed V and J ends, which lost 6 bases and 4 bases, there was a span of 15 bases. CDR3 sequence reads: CASSPSPGGTEAFF. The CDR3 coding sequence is TGTGCCAGCTCTCCATCTCCGGGGGGCACTGAAGCTTTCTTT. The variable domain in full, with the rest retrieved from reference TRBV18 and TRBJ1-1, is NAGVMQNPRHLVRRRGQEARLRCSPMKGHSHVYWYRQLPEEGLKFMVYLQKENIIDESGMPKERFSAEFPKEGPSILRIQQVVRGDSAAYFCASSPSPGGTEAFFGQGTRLTVV.

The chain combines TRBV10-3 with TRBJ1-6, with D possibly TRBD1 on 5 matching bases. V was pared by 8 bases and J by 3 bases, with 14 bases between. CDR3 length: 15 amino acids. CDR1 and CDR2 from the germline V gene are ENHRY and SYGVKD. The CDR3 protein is CAIGGESDYNSPLHF. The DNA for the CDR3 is TGTGCCATCGGGGGGGAAAGCGACTATAATTCACCCCTCCACTTT.

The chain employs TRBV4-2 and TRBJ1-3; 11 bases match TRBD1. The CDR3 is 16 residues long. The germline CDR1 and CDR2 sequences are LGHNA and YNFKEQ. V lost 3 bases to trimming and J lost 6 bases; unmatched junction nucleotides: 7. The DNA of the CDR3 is TGTGCCAGCAGCCACGAACCGGGACAGGGGGAAAACACCATATATTTT. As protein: CASSHEPGQGENTIYF.

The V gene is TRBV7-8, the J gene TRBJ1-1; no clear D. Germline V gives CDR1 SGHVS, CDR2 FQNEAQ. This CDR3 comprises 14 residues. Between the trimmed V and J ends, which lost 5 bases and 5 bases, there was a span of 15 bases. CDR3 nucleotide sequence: TGTGCCAGCAGCCAAAAAGGGCAGTTGACTGAAGCTTTCTTT. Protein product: CASSQKGQLTEAFF.

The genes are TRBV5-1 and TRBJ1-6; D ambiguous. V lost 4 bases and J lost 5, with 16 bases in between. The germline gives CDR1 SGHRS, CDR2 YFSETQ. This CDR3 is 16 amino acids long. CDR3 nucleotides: TGCGCCAGCAGCCCAACCCCTGGTAACGATAATTCACCCCTCCACTTT. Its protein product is CASSPTPGNDNSPLHF.

The CDR3 nucleotides read TGTGCCAGCAGCCAAGATCTCCTAGCGGGGAGCTACGAGCAGTACTTC. This gives the protein CASSQDLLAGSYEQYF. The chain recombines TRBV3-1 with TRBJ2-7, with 9 bases matching TRBD2. The CDR3 spans 16 residues. CDR1 LGHDT and CDR2 YNNKEL come from the germline V gene (reference sequence). The V and J ends lost 0 bases and 3 bases, in that order; junction bases with no gene match: 6.

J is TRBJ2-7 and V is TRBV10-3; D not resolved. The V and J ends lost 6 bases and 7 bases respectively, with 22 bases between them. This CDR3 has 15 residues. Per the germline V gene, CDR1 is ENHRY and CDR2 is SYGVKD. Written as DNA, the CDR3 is TGTGCCATCAGGAGACCAGAGGCATACTCCTGGGAGCAGTACTTC. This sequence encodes CAIRRPEAYSWEQYF.

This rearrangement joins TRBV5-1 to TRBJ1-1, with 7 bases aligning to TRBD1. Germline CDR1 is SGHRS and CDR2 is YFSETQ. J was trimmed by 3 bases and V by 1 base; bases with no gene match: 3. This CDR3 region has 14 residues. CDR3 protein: CASSLSGGDTEAFF. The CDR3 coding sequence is TGCGCCAGCAGCTTGTCAGGGGGGGACACTGAAGCTTTCTTT.

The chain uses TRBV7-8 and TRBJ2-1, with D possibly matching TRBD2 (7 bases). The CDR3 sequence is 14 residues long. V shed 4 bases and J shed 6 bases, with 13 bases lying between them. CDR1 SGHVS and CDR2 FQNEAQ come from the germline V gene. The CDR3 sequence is CASSSFGGRNEQFF. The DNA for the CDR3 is TGTGCCAGCAGCTCTTTCGGGGGGCGCAATGAGCAGTTCTTC.

CDR3 sequence: CASSQTSGGRSYNEQFF. Written as DNA, the CDR3 is TGTGCCAGCAGCCAAACTAGCGGGGGCCGTTCCTACAATGAGCAGTTCTTC. The V gene is TRBV3-1, the J gene TRBJ2-1; TRBD2 aligns across 11 bases. This CDR3 region has 17 residues. V lost 2 bases, J lost 1 base, and 4 bases stayed unmatched. Germline-derived CDR1 and CDR2 are LGHDT and YNNKEL (reference sequence).

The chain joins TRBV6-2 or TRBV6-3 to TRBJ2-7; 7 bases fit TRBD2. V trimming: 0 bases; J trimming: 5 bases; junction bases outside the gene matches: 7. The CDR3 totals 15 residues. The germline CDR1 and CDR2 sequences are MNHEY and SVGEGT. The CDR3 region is CASSYSPSGIDEQYF. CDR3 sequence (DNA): TGTGCCAGCAGTTACTCTCCCAGCGGGATTGACGAGCAGTACTTC.